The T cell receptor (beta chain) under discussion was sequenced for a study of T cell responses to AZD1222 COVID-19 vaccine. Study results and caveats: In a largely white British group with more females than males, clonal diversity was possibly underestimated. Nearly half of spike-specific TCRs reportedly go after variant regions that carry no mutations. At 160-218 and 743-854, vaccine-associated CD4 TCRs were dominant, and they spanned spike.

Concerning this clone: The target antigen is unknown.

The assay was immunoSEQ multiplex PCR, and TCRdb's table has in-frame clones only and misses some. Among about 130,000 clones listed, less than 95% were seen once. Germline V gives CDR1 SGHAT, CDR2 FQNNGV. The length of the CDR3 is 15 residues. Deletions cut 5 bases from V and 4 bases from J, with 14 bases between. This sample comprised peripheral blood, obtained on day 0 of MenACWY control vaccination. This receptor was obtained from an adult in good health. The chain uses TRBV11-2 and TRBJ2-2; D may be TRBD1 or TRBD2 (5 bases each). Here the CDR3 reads CASSPLAGSTGELFF. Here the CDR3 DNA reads TGTGCCAGCAGCCCCCTGGCAGGGAGCACCGGGGAGCTGTTTTTT.